The following is a T cell receptor beta chain sequence with its context. Its antigen is currently unknown. Trimming stripped 3 bases from V and 11 bases from J, with 13 bases between. CDR1 is MDHEN and CDR2 is SYDVKM in the germline V gene. The CDR3 is 12 residues long. These data belong to a study of OX40 agonist ivuxolimab in advanced cancers. Looking at the study overall: Past anti-PD-1, anti-PD-L1 or anti-CTLA-4 therapy was accepted, and 30% to 50% had received some.

Study-level points and caveats: Circulating CD4+ and CD8+ T cells showed clonal expansion by week 6 at 0.1 to 3.0 mg/kg.

Clones were read by immunoSEQ multiplex PCR, and TCRdb kept only the in-frame ones, dropping some. The sample carries roughly 71,000 clones, about 79% recorded once. This material consisted of CD4+ or CD8+ T cells sorted from blood, taken in a trial of the OX40 agonist ivuxolimab. The TCR originated in an adult with an advanced solid tumor such as melanoma, head and neck, liver or kidney cancer. This chain connects TRBV28 to TRBJ1-1, with D hard to call. CDR3 bases: TGTGCCAGCAGTTTCCCGGCCGCCCGCGCTTTCTTT. Its protein is CASSFPAARAFF.